The present T cell receptor (beta chain) was sequenced within a study of cytomegalovirus exposure and HLA in healthy donors. Study details: Tens of millions of unique TCRs from HLA-typed donors were held in an early release of data. Study-wide results and caveats: A link between a missense DCLRE1C variant and TCR beta V- and J-gene trimming emerged from a later analysis.

Donors had nominal health at sampling but likely had unrecorded immune exposures. After removal of 5 bases from V and 1 base from J, the junction contained 6 bases not matched to a gene. The CDR3 totals 16 residues. The germline V gene has CDR1 SEHNR and CDR2 FQNEAQ (reference sequence). 60 Vbeta and 13 Jbeta primers were used in PCR. The method was immunoSEQ multiplex PCR; TCRdb's version includes in-frame clones alone and lacks a portion of them. The table records around 150,000 clones, approximately 77% of them present only once. In regard to this clone: Its antigen is undetermined.

The origin of this receptor is a man aged 25-45 years in good health and CMV-seronegative. The rearrangement joins TRBV7-9 to TRBJ2-1; TRBD2 aligns across 9 bases. Material: PBMCs. CDR3 in amino acids: CASSPISGRSYNEQFF. Written as DNA, the CDR3 is TGTGCCAGCAGCCCAATTAGCGGGAGATCCTACAATGAGCAGTTCTTC.